One and the same sample provided the 14 T cell receptor beta chains below, sequenced in a study of shared clonotypes between healthy human individuals. Only in-frame clones appear in the TCRdb table, and some are missing; sequencing was by immunoSEQ multiplex PCR. Of about 990,000 clones in the sample, approximately 80% were seen once. Sample: memory CD4+ T cells from PBMCs. Subset noted: CD45RA-negative fraction. The origin of the receptors is a man between 18 and 35 years old in good health. Some clones in this sample may be carry-over from other donors' samples.

CDR3 residues: CASSQQAGAYEQYF. CDR3 sequence (DNA): TGCGCCAGCAGCCAACAGGCGGGGGCCTACGAGCAGTACTTC. The J gene is TRBJ2-7, the V gene TRBV4-3; 7 nucleotides match TRBD2. CDR1 is LGHNA and CDR2 is YSLEER in the germline V gene. The CDR3 contains 14 residues. V shed 2 bases and J 2 bases; nucleotides not matched to a gene: 3.

This clone was detected a few times. V and J are TRBV20-1 and TRBJ2-7; D unresolved. Trimming removed 7 bases at V and 7 bases at J, with 14 bases between. Germline CDR1 is DFQATT and CDR2 is SNEGSKA (reference sequence). The CDR3 spans 11 residues. CDR3 nucleotide sequence: TGCAGTGGCTCCTTGGCGGAGGAGCAGTACTTC. As protein: CSGSLAEEQYF.

The genes are TRBV7-2 and TRBJ1-2; the match to TRBD1 covers 10 bases. V trimming: 5 bases; J trimming: 6 bases; junction bases outside the gene matches: 9. The CDR3 runs 15 residues. Germline V gene lookup returns CDR1 SGHTA and CDR2 FQGNSA. This CDR3 reads CASSPGGQGLDGYTF. The CDR3 region has the DNA TGTGCCAGCAGCCCCGGGGGACAGGGGTTGGATGGCTACACCTTC. Full variable domain (rest looked up from reference TRBV7-2 and TRBJ1-2): GAGVSQSPSNKVTEKGKDVELRCDPISGHTALYWYRQSLGQGLEFLIYFQGNSAPDKSGLPSDRFSAERTGGSVSTLTIQRTQQEDSAVYLCASSPGGQGLDGYTFGSGTRLTVV.

This clone came up once. V and J are TRBV9 and TRBJ2-3, with TRBD2 matching over 13 bases. Germline values: CDR1 SGDLS, CDR2 YYNGEE. There are 16 residues in the CDR3. Trimming removed 3 bases from V and 4 bases from J; junction bases left unmatched: 5. CDR3 in amino acids: CASSGTSGRAPDTQYF. The CDR3 DNA follows: TGTGCCAGCAGCGGTACTAGCGGGAGGGCCCCAGATACGCAGTATTTT.

The V call is TRBV28, the J call TRBJ2-5; 9 bases align to TRBD1. Germline trimming cut 3 bases from V and 2 bases from J; bases unmatched to any gene: 7. This CDR3 comprises 16 residues. Germline V lookup: CDR1 MDHEN, CDR2 SYDVKM. The DNA of the CDR3 is TGTGCCAGCAGTTTGCCCAGGGACAGGGCGCAAGAGACCCAGTACTTC. It yields the protein CASSLPRDRAQETQYF. The entire variable domain, with the rest obtained from reference TRBV28 and TRBJ2-5, is as follows: DVKVTQSSRYLVKRTGEKVFLECVQDMDHENMFWYRQDPGLGLRLIYFSYDVKMKEKGDIPEGYSVSREKKERFSLILESASTNQTSMYLCASSLPRDRAQETQYFGPGTRLLVL.

V usage is TRBV28 and J usage is TRBJ2-5, with TRBD2 as a possible D gene (5 bases). The V gene lost 7 bases and the J gene lost 5 bases, with 17 bases spanning the gap. CDR3 length equals 14 residues. Germline V gene sequence: CDR1 MDHEN, CDR2 SYDVKM. The DNA of the CDR3 is TGTGCCAGCAATAATTATCGAGGGTTGGAGACCCAGTACTTC. It specifies CASNNYRGLETQYF.

This clone is a singleton in its sample. The J gene is TRBJ2-5, the V gene TRBV2, with TRBD1 matching over 7 bases. V gave up 6 bases and J gave up 2 bases; unmatched junction bases: 3. CDR1 and CDR2 (germline): SNHLY, FYNNEI. The CDR3 consists of 13 residues. CDR3 sequence reads: CASRGQVQETQYF. CDR3 nucleotides: TGTGCCAGCAGAGGACAGGTTCAAGAGACCCAGTACTTC.

The V gene is TRBV4-3, the J gene TRBJ2-5, with D perhaps given as TRBD1 or TRBD2 (5 bases each). Trimming cost V 3 bases and J 4 bases, with 9 bases left between them. This CDR3 has 13 amino acids. The germline gives CDR1 LGHNA, CDR2 YSLEER. CDR3 sequence: CASSQGPGETQYF. The CDR3 DNA sequence: TGCGCCAGCAGCCAGGGACCGGGAGAGACCCAGTACTTC.

This clone was picked up a small number of times. The chain links TRBV6-5 to TRBJ1-1, with no clear D. V lost 2 bases, J lost 7 bases, and 8 bases lay in between. The CDR3 consists of 12 residues. In germline, CDR1 is MNHEY, CDR2 SVGAGI. CDR3 nucleotides: TGTGCCAGCAGTTACCCCTTCGGTGAAGCTTTCTTT. It translates to CASSYPFGEAFF.

CDR3 DNA: TGCGCCAGCAGCCCAGACAGGATATCCCTCTATGGCTACACCTTC. Encoded protein: CASSPDRISLYGYTF. The gene calls are TRBV5-1 and TRBJ1-2, with TRBD1 as a possible D gene (6 bases). CDR1 is SGHRS, CDR2 YFSETQ, per germline. This CDR3 has 15 residues. V was trimmed by 4 bases and J by 4 bases, leaving 17 bases between them.

This clone appeared a single time. The chain links TRBV27 to TRBJ2-6; maybe TRBD2 (6 bases). Trimming took off 2 bases at V and 2 bases at J, with 16 bases between the two ends. The germline gives CDR1 MNHEY, CDR2 SMNVEV (reference sequence). This CDR3 has 18 amino acids. CDR3 nucleotide sequence: TGTGCCAGCAGTTTACGCCCCCTGGGGGGAGCTGGGGCCAACGTCCTGACTTTC. Its translation is CASSLRPLGGAGANVLTF.

This clone was counted between two and nine times. The chain combines TRBV7-8 with TRBJ1-1; unclear D gene. Deletions cut 5 bases from V and 6 bases from J, with 13 bases between. From germline, CDR1 is SGHVS and CDR2 FQNEAQ. The length of the CDR3 is 13 residues. CDR3 bases: TGTGCCAGCAGCCCGTTCCGTAGGGCTGAAGCTTTCTTT. Amino acids: CASSPFRRAEAFF.

V is TRBV2 and J is TRBJ2-5; D could derive from TRBD1 or TRBD2 (6 bases each). CDR1 is SNHLY, CDR2 FYNNEI, per germline. The V end was cut by 4 bases, the J end by 5 bases, with 14 bases between. The CDR3 totals 14 residues. CDR3 protein: CASSAGGRGETQYF. CDR3 sequence (DNA): TGTGCCAGCAGTGCCGGGGGCAGAGGCGAGACCCAGTACTTC.

This clone was counted once. The CDR3 sequence is CASSLGGAGNTIYF. Written as DNA, the CDR3 is TGTGCCAGCAGCTTAGGTGGAGCTGGAAACACCATATATTTT. This chain connects TRBV11-2 to TRBJ1-3, with unresolved D. Trimming took off 1 base at V and 2 bases at J, with 6 bases between the two ends. The CDR3 is 14 residues long. The germline V gene encodes CDR1 SGHAT and CDR2 FQNNGV.